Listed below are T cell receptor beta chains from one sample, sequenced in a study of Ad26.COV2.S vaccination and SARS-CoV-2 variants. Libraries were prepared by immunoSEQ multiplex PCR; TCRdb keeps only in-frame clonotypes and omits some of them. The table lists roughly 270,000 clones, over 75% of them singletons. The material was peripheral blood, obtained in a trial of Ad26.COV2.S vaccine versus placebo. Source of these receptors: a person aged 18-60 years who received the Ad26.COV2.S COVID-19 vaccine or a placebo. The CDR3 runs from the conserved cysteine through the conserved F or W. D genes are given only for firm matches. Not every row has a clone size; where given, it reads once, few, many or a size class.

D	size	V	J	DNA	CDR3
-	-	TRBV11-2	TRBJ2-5	TGTGCCAGCAGCCCTCCTGCGGGGATACGGGGGACCCAGTACTTC	CASSPPAGIRGTQYF
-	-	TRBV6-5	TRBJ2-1	TGTGCCAGCACCGAAGGAAGCGGGTCCTACAATGAGCAGTTCTTC	CASTEGSGSYNEQFF
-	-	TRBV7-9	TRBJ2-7	TGTGCCAGCAGCCCGCAGAACTACGAGCAGTACTTC	CASSPQNYEQYF
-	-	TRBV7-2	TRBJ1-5	TGTGCCAGCAGCTTAGCAATGCAGGGTGGACAGCCCCAGCATTTT	CASSLAMQGGQPQHF
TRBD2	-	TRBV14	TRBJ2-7	TGTGCCAGCAGCCCCGGGACTAGCGGGAGCCCCTACGAGCAGTACTTC	CASSPGTSGSPYEQYF
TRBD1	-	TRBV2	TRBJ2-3	TGTGCCAGCAAGCGACAGGGGGCTCAAGATACGCAGTATTTT	CASKRQGAQDTQYF
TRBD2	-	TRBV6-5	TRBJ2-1	TGTGCCAGCACCTGGCTGGCGGGGGGGAGAAATGAGCAGTTCTTC	CASTWLAGGRNEQFF
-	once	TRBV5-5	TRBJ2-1	TGTGCCAGCAGCTTCGGACTACACAACTCCTACAATGAGCAGTTCTTC	CASSFGLHNSYNEQFF
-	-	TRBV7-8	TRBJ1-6	TGTGCCAGCAGCCCCCCGGGAGGTTCACCCCTCCACTTT	CASSPPGGSPLHF
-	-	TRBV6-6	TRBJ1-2	TGTGCCAGCAGTTACCTTGAAAACTATGGCTACACCTTC	CASSYLENYGYTF
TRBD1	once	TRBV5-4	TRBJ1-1	TGTGCCAGCAGCGAGGAAACAGGGGGTAACACTGAAGCTTTCTTT	CASSEETGGNTEAFF
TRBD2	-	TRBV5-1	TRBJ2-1	TGCGCCAGCAGCCCGGGACTAGCGGGAGTATCAGAGCAGTTCTTC	CASSPGLAGVSEQFF
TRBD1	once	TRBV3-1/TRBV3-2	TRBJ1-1	TGTGCCAGCAGCCAAGTCCCGAAGGACAGGGTGGTCACTGAAGCTTTCTTT	CASSQVPKDRVVTEAFF
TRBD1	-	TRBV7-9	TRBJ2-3	TGTGCCAGCAGCTTAAGAGGGGGCGTAGATACGCAGTATTTT	CASSLRGGVDTQYF
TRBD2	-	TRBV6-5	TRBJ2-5	TGTGCCAGCAGTTACGGACTAGCGGGGGGGCAAGAGACCCAGTACTTC	CASSYGLAGGQETQYF
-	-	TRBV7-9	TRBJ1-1	TGTGCCATCTCGGAGGAAATTTTTAGCAACATGAACACTGAAGCTTTCTTT	CAISEEIFSNMNTEAFF
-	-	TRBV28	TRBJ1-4	TGTGCCAGCAGTGCTGGGGGTCCGGGGGTAGAAGAAAAACTGTTTTTT	CASSAGGPGVEEKLFF
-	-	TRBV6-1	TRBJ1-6	TGTGCCAGCAGTGAAGCTGGCGTCGGGACAAGAATGCCCCTCCACTTT	CASSEAGVGTRMPLHF
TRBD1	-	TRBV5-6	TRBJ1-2	TGTGCCAGCAGCTTGTTCACGGGACAGGGCGTTCGGCAGACCTTC	CASSLFTGQGVRQTF
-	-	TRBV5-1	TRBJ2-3	TGCGCCAGCAGCTTGGCCTTAGGGGATGGAGATACGCAGTATTTT	CASSLALGDGDTQYF
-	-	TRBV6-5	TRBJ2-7	TGTGCCAGCAGTTACTCGATAGTATTGCGGTCTTCCGAGCAGTACTTC	CASSYSIVLRSSEQYF
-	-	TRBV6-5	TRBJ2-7	TGTGCCAGCAGTTACTACCGTCTAAACTACGAGCAGTACTTC	CASSYYRLNYEQYF
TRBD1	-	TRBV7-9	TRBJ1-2	TGTGCCAGCAGCTTAGCGGGACAGGGGGGACTCTATGGCTACACCTTC	CASSLAGQGGLYGYTF
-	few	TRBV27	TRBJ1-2	TGTGCCAGCAGTCCCGCCAGGGTAAACTATGGCTACACCTTC	CASSPARVNYGYTF
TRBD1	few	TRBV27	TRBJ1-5	TGTGCCAGCAGTCTGGACAGGGGGCGTCAGCCCCAGCATTTT	CASSLDRGRQPQHF
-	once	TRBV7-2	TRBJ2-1	TGTGCCAGCAGCTCCAGCCCTGGGGGAGATGAGCAGTTCTTC	CASSSSPGGDEQFF
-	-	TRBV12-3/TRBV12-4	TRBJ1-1	TGTGCCAGCAGTTTCGGGCCCACTACTGAAGCTTTCTTT	CASSFGPTTEAFF
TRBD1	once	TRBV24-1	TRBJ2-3	TGTGCCACCAGTGAGGGACAGGGGGCAGATACGCAGTATTTT	CATSEGQGADTQYF
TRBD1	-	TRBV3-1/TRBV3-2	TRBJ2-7	TGTGCCAGCAGACGGACAGGGGGGCTCGAGCAGTACTTC	CASRRTGGLEQYF
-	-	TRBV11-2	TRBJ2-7	TGTGCCAGCAGCTTAGAGATGGTGGGCGAGCAGTACTTC	CASSLEMVGEQYF
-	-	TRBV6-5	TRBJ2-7	TGTGCCAGCAGTTACGCTTATGGGTACGAGCAGTACTTC	CASSYAYGYEQYF
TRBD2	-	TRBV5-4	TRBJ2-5	TGTGCCAGCAGCTCGGGACTAGCGGGAGGGCAGGAGACCCAGTACTTC	CASSSGLAGGQETQYF
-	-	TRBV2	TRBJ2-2	TGTGCCAGCAAATTGGTACCCGGGGAGCTGTTTTTT	CASKLVPGELFF
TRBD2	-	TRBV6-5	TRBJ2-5	TGTGCCAGCAGTTACGGGGGGGGACTGAGTGAGACCCAGTACTTC	CASSYGGGLSETQYF
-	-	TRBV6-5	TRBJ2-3	TGTGCCAGCAGTTACGACAGTACTAGCACAGATACGCAGTATTTT	CASSYDSTSTDTQYF
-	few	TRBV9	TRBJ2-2	TGTGCCAGCAGCGTAGGGCATCCCGGGGAGCTGTTTTTT	CASSVGHPGELFF
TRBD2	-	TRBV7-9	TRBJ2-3	TGTGCCAGCAGCTTAGTGTGGCGGGAGGGGGATACGCAGTATTTT	CASSLVWREGDTQYF
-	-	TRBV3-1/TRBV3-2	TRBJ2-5	TGTGCCAGCAGACCCTGGGTAGAAGAGACCCAGTACTTC	CASRPWVEETQYF
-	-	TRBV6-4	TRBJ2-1	TGTGCCAGCAGTGAGGGATCTCCCGGGGTTGAGCAGTTCTTC	CASSEGSPGVEQFF
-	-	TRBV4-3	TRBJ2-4	TGCGCCAGCAGCCAAGTCAGGGGGATGGGGGGAAGGGCCAAAAACATTCAGTACTTC	CASSQVRGMGGRAKNIQYF
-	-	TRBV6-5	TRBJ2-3	TGTGCCAGCAGTTCCCTCCCCGGCGGGCACAAGGATACGCAGTATTTT	CASSSLPGGHKDTQYF
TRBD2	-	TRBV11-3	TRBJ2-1	TGTGCCAGCAGCTTAGTAGCGGGAGGGCCAAATGAGCAGTTCTTC	CASSLVAGGPNEQFF
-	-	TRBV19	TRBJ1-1	TGTGCCAGTAGTATGTCGTCGAACACTGAAGCTTTCTTT	CASSMSSNTEAFF
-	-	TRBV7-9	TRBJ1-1	TGTGCCAGCAGCCCCAGAGGTCTAGGGGACACTGAAGCTTTCTTT	CASSPRGLGDTEAFF
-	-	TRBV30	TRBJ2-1	TGTGCCTGGAGCGGGGCTGGGAATGAGCAGTTCTTC	CAWSGAGNEQFF
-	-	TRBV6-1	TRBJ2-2	TGTGCCAGCAGTGAAGAGCGTAGGGAGCTGTTTTTT	CASSEERRELFF
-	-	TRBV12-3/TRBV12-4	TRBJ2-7	TGTGCCAGCAGTTTAGCTTCCTACGAGCAGTACTTC	CASSLASYEQYF
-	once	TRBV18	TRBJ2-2	TGTGCCAGCTCACCATTAAGCGGCCCCGAGACCGGGGAGCTGTTTTTT	CASSPLSGPETGELFF
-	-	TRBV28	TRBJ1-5	TGTGCCAGCAGTACTACAGGGTTAATTTTTCCCCAGCATTTT	CASSTTGLIFPQHF
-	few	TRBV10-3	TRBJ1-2	TGTGCCATCAGCCGGGATACCAACTATGGCTACACCTTC	CAISRDTNYGYTF
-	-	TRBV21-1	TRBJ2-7	TGTGCCAGCAGCAATGGGCAGGGACGTCGTGAGCAGTACTTC	CASSNGQGRREQYF
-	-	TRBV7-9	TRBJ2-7	TGTGCCAGCAGCTTAGGGGACGACTCTTCCTACGAGCAGTACTTC	CASSLGDDSSYEQYF
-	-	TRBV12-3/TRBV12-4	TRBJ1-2	TGTGCCACAAAGAAAGGAGCTAACTATGGCTACACCTTC	CATKKGANYGYTF
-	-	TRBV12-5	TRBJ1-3	TGTGCTAGTGGTTTGGTACGTACCCAGCCAAACACCATATATTTT	CASGLVRTQPNTIYF
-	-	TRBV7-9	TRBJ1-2	TGTGCCAGCAGCTTAGCGAACTATGGCTACACCTTC	CASSLANYGYTF